Below are 7 T cell receptor beta chains sequenced from a single sample in a study of blood T cell repertoires in COVID-19. Produced via immunoSEQ multiplex PCR; TCRdb's table is partial and in-frame only. Of 250,000 to 300,000 clones listed, nearly 90% were seen once; the top ten hold 1.5% to 2%. The specimen was PBMCs or T cells enriched from blood (not recorded which). The receptors stem from an older woman who had recovered from COVID-19.

This clone was seen only once. This rearrangement joins TRBV28 to TRBJ1-2; D is perhaps TRBD1 (5 bases). Germline V gene sequence: CDR1 MDHEN, CDR2 SYDVKM. CDR3 length: 14 amino acids. V was clipped by 4 bases and J by 4 bases, with 13 bases between them. In nucleotides, the CDR3 is TGTGCCAGCAGTTCTAGGGGAGGTTCCTATGGCTACACCTTC. Translation: CASSSRGGSYGYTF.

This clone was recorded only once. This chain links TRBV5-1 with TRBJ1-4, with TRBD1 matching 9 bases. Germline V gene data show CDR1 as SGHRS and CDR2 as YFSETQ. Trimming at V came to 0 bases and at J to 6 bases, leaving 3 bases not matched to a gene. The CDR3 is 15 amino acids. The CDR3 region is CASSLGRTGDEKLFF. The CDR3 DNA reads as TGCGCCAGCAGCTTGGGTAGGACAGGGGATGAAAAACTGTTTTTT.

This rearrangement joins TRBV3-1 (or the pseudogene TRBV3-2) to TRBJ2-7, with D possibly being TRBD1 (5 bases). The germline V and J ends were trimmed by 2 bases and 0 bases, with 11 bases remaining between them. This CDR3 spans 15 amino acids. Germline CDR1 reads LGHDT; CDR2 reads YNNKEL (reference sequence). The CDR3 nucleotides are TGTGCCAGCAGCCAAAAGGGGTACCTCTCCTACGAGCAGTACTTC. It specifies CASSQKGYLSYEQYF.

DNA for the CDR3: TGCGCCAGCAGCCAAGCCTCGGCTAGCACCGGGGAGCTGTTTTTT. Residues: CASSQASASTGELFF. V gene TRBV4-1 combines with J gene TRBJ2-2, with D uncertain. V was pared by 1 base and J by 4 bases, with 10 bases between. Germline lookup yields CDR1 MGHRA and CDR2 YSYEKL. CDR3 size: 15 residues.

Only one count was recorded for this clone. This chain uses TRBV6-5 with TRBJ2-7, with D possibly matching TRBD1 (6 bases). Trimming shortened V by 8 bases and J by 6 bases, and 20 bases separated the two germline ends. CDR3 size: 14 residues. Germline V lookup: CDR1 MNHEY, CDR2 SVGAGI. CDR3 DNA sequence: TGTGCCAGCCAAAAGACAGGTATGGTCGTCGAGCAGTACTTC. Its translation: CASQKTGMVVEQYF.

The chain uses TRBV6-5 and TRBJ2-1, with D unclear. The CDR3 is 13 residues long. V was cut by 9 bases and J by 1 base, with 10 bases left in between. Germline V gene lookup returns CDR1 MNHEY and CDR2 SVGAGI. CDR3 bases: TGTGCCAGTCGGAGTGATTCCTACAATGAGCAGTTCTTC. Protein product: CASRSDSYNEQFF.

The chain carries TRBV6-7 and TRBJ1-5; D perhaps matches TRBD1 (6 bases). TRBV6-7 is designated an ORF whose function remains uncertain. The CDR3 consists of 14 residues. V was pared by 6 bases and J by 1 base, with 10 bases between. CDR3 bases: TGTGCCAGCAGCAGGGGTAAGAGCAATCAGCCCCAGCATTTT. This codes for CASSRGKSNQPQHF.